The 18 T cell receptor beta chains presented below share a single source sample, sequenced in a study of T cells in Graves' hyperthyroidism and ophthalmopathy. It was RNA transcripts that yielded the amplified TCR beta CDR3 regions. The TCR CDR3 first-round RT-PCR relied on the HTBI primer set. TCRdb re-analysed the multiplex PCR reads in MiXCR, keeping a single row per CDR3 protein. This sample has some 530,000 distinct CDR3 sequences, with around a fifth found just once. The sequenced sample was blood. These TCRs come from a woman between 65 and 79 years old with Graves' ophthalmopathy.

The chain combines TRBV5-6 with TRBJ2-3; 12 bases line up with TRBD1. Germline trimming cut 3 bases from V and 7 bases from J; bases unmatched to any gene: 6. The CDR3 runs 15 residues. The germline V gene encodes CDR1 SGHDT and CDR2 YYEEEE. The CDR3 protein is CASSWGQGATNTQYF. The DNA of the CDR3 is TGTGCCAGCAGCTGGGGACAGGGGGCGACTAATACGCAGTATTTT.

This clonotype was counted between two and nine times. The chain uses TRBV7-9 and TRBJ2-5; D gene ambiguous. V dropped 5 bases and J dropped 3 bases, with 16 bases sitting between them. Germline CDR1 reads SEHNR; CDR2 reads FQNEAQ (reference sequence). CDR3 length: 15 residues. The CDR3, as DNA: TGTGCCAGCAGCCCCGGACCTGCTGGGAAAGAGACCCAGTACTTC. This codes for CASSPGPAGKETQYF.

A note on this clonotype: One junction end disagrees with the germline gene, perhaps due to a read error. The chain uses TRBV5-1 and TRBJ2-1, with no clear D. The CDR3 spans 14 residues. The germline V gene encodes CDR1 SGHRS and CDR2 YFSETQ. The CDR3 is CASSFRGSYNEQFF. The CDR3 nucleotides read TGTGCCAGCAGCTTCCGCGGATCCTACAATGAGCAGTTCTTC.

This chain joins TRBV3-1 and TRBJ1-2; weak D call: TRBD1 (5 bases). The CDR3 has 15 amino acids. Germline lookup yields CDR1 LGHDT and CDR2 YNNKEL (reference sequence). Trimming took 0 bases from V and 2 from J, leaving 10 bases between them. CDR3 nucleotide sequence: TGTGCCAGCAGCCAAGATTTTGCAGGGAACTATGGCTACACCTTC. It encodes CASSQDFAGNYGYTF.

In its sample, this clonotype was seen a few times. This sequence joins TRBV5-1 and TRBJ1-1; TRBD1 is a possible D gene (5 bases). V was trimmed by 4 bases and J by 7 bases, leaving 17 bases between them. Germline V gives CDR1 SGHRS, CDR2 YFSETQ. This CDR3 comprises 14 residues. The DNA for the CDR3 is TGCGCCAGCAGCACCACCCGGGGGGACTTTGAAGCTTTCTTT. Its translation: CASSTTRGDFEAFF.

The rearrangement links TRBV7-9 to TRBJ1-2; tentatively, D is TRBD1 (6 bases). The V gene's germline CDR1 is SEHNR and CDR2 FQNEAQ (reference sequence). Between the trimmed V and J ends, which lost 5 bases and 4 bases, there was a span of 14 bases. This CDR3 has 14 amino acids. CDR3 coding DNA: TGTGCCAGCAGCCTCGAGGGGGGAGGCTATGGCTACACCTTC. Its translation is CASSLEGGGYGYTF.

The rearrangement uses TRBV6-1 and TRBJ2-7; 14 nucleotides agree with TRBD2. This CDR3 has 17 residues. CDR1 and CDR2 from the germline V gene are MNHNS and SASEGT. The V and J ends lost 5 bases and 0 bases, in that order; junction bases with no gene match: 6. The CDR3, as DNA: TGTGCCAGCAGTCCAGGGACTAGCGGGGGCCGCTCCTACGAGCAGTACTTC. Protein sequence: CASSPGTSGGRSYEQYF.

In its sample, this clonotype was seen a few times. The chain has TRBV3-1 and TRBJ2-1; weak D call: TRBD2 (6 bases). Germline CDR1 LGHDT, CDR2 YNNKEL (reference sequence). The CDR3 has 13 residues. V was shortened by 4 bases and J by 10 bases, with 14 bases between the two germline ends. The CDR3 here is CASSPPVSGEQFF. CDR3 sequence (DNA): TGTGCCAGCAGCCCTCCGGTGAGCGGGGAGCAGTTCTTC.

V usage is TRBV4-3 and J usage is TRBJ2-2, with a tentative D call TRBD1 (6 bases). Trimming stripped 0 bases from V and 5 bases from J, with 13 bases between. Germline V gives CDR1 LGHNA, CDR2 YSLEER. The CDR3 loop spans 16 amino acids. Here the CDR3 DNA reads TGCGCCAGCAGCCAAGATATCGGACAGATAACCGGGGAGCTGTTTTTT. Amino acid sequence: CASSQDIGQITGELFF.

In this sample, this clonotype turned up many times. The genes are TRBV18 and TRBJ2-1; 10 bases align to TRBD1. Germline V lookup: CDR1 KGHSH, CDR2 LQKENI. This CDR3 has 15 amino acids. The V segment lost 1 base and the J segment 6 bases; nucleotides outside the gene matches: 3. The CDR3 DNA sequence: TGTGCCAGCTCACCACGACAGGGGGCGGGCAATGAGCAGTTCTTC. It is translated as CASSPRQGAGNEQFF.

The J gene is TRBJ2-7, the V gene TRBV6-1, with a possible D match to TRBD2 (5 bases). V shed 7 bases and J shed 3 bases, with 13 bases lying between them. CDR1 MNHNS and CDR2 SASEGT come from the germline V gene. This CDR3 has 13 residues. Here the CDR3 reads CASTDPGIYEQYF. The CDR3 nucleotides are TGTGCCAGCACCGACCCCGGGATCTACGAGCAGTACTTC.

This clonotype was recorded at least ten times. CDR3 nucleotides: TGTGCCACCAGTGACGGACAGGGAAGGGCCCAGTACTTC. Translated, it gives CATSDGQGRAQYF. The V gene is TRBV24-1, the J gene TRBJ2-5, with TRBD1 identical over 8 bases. Per the germline V gene, CDR1 is KGHDR and CDR2 is SFDVKD. The J segment lost 9 bases and the V segment lost 4 bases, leaving 6 bases of the junction unmatched. The CDR3 spans 13 residues.

At least ten counts were recorded for this clonotype. The J gene is TRBJ2-7, the V gene TRBV12-3 or TRBV12-4, with D possibly being TRBD1 or TRBD2 (5 bases each). Trimming cost V 10 bases and J 6 bases, with 16 bases left between them. The length of the CDR3 is 12 residues. The CDR3 sequence: CAIAGDLFEQYF. The CDR3 DNA sequence: TGTGCCATCGCTGGGGACCTCTTCGAGCAGTACTTC.

CDR3 residues: CASSLHNYGYTF. The CDR3 DNA sequence: TGTGCCAGTAGTCTACACAACTATGGCTACACCTTC. The chain links TRBV19 to TRBJ1-2; the D is unclear. The V end was cut by 5 bases, the J end by 2 bases, with 6 bases between. The CDR3 loop spans 12 amino acids. CDR1 LNHDA and CDR2 SQIVND come from the germline V gene (reference sequence). Combining the CDR3 with reference TRBV19 and TRBJ1-2 gives the whole variable domain DGGITQSPKYLFRKEGQNVTLSCEQNLNHDAMYWYRQDPGQGLRLIYYSQIVNDFQKGDIAEGYSVSREKKESFPLTVTSAQKNPTAFYLCASSLHNYGYTFGSGTRLTVV.

This clonotype was counted ten times or more. In DNA form, the CDR3 reads TGTGCCAGCAGGCGGGCAGGGAGGCGCGAGCAGTACTTC. Its translation is CASRRAGRREQYF. The rearrangement uses TRBV2 and TRBJ2-7, with D perhaps matching TRBD2 (6 bases). The V end lost 6 bases, the J end lost 6 bases, and 15 bases lay between the germline ends. The germline V gene encodes CDR1 SNHLY and CDR2 FYNNEI. This CDR3 has 13 residues.

The chain combines TRBV6-6 with TRBJ1-2; D is undetermined. Trimming removed 0 bases at V and 4 bases at J, with 9 bases between. This CDR3 is 14 amino acids long. Per germline, CDR1 MNHNY and CDR2 SVGAGI (reference sequence). CDR3 residues: CASSYSVGSYGYTF. The CDR3 DNA reads as TGTGCCAGCAGTTACTCGGTCGGGTCCTATGGCTACACCTTC.

The V call is TRBV7-2, the J call TRBJ2-7; a possible D gene is TRBD1 (8 bases). Germline assignment: CDR1 SGHTA and CDR2 FQGNSA. The CDR3 is 21 amino acids. Between the trimmed V and J ends, which lost 1 base and 1 base, there was a span of 29 bases. The chain's CDR3 is CASSLGPGGDRGRSRSYEQYF. The CDR3 nucleotides read TGTGCCAGCAGCTTAGGGCCGGGGGGCGACAGGGGCCGGAGCCGGTCCTACGAGCAGTACTTC.

This clonotype occurred a few times. The rearrangement uses TRBV6-1 and TRBJ2-3; TRBD2 matches 10 bases. Germline lookup yields CDR1 MNHNS and CDR2 SASEGT. V shed 4 bases and J 5 bases; nucleotides not matched to a gene: 9. This CDR3 has 16 amino acids. This CDR3 is CASSVRLAGAGDTQYF. The CDR3 DNA sequence: TGTGCCAGCAGTGTTAGACTAGCGGGCGCCGGAGATACGCAGTATTTT.